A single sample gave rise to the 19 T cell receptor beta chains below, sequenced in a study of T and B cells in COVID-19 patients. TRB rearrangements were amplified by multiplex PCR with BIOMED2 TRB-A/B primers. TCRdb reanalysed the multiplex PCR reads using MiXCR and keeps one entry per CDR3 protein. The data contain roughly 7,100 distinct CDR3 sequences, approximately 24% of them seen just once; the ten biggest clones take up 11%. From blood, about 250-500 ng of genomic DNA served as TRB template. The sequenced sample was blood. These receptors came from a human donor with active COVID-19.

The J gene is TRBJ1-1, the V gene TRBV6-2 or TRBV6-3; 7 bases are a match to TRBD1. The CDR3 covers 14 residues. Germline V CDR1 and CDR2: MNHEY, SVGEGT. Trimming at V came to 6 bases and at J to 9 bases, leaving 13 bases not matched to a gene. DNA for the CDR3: TGTGCCAGCAGAAGGGACAGTGGAACGCAGCAAGCTTTCTTT. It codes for CASRRDSGTQQAFF.

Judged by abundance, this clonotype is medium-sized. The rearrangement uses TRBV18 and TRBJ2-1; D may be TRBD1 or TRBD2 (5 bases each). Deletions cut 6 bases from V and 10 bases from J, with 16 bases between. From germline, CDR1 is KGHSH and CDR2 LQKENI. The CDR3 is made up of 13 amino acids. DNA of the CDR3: TGTGCCAGCTCTCGGGACCGCTACCCCGAGCAGTTCTTC. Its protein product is CASSRDRYPEQFF.

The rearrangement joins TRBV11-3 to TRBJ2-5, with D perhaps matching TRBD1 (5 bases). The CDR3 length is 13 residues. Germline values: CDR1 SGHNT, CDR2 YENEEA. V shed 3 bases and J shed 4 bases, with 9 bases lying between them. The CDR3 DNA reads TGTGCCAGCAGCTTTTGGCAGGGAGAGACCCAGTACTTC. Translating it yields CASSFWQGETQYF.

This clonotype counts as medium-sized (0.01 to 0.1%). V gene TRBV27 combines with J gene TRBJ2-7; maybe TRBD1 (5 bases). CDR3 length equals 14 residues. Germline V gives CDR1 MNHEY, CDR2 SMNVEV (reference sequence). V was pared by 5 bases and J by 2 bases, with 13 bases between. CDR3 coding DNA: TGTGCCAGCAGTGACTTCAGGGTACCCTACGAGCAGTACTTC. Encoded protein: CASSDFRVPYEQYF.

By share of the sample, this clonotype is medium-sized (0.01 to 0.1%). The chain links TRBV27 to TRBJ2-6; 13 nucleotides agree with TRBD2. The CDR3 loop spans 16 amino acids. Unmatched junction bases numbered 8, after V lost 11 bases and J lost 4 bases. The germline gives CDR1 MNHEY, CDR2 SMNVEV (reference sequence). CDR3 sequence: CASSPGLAGGANVLTF. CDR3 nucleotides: TGTGCCTCCAGCCCGGGACTAGCGGGGGGGGCCAACGTCCTGACTTTC.

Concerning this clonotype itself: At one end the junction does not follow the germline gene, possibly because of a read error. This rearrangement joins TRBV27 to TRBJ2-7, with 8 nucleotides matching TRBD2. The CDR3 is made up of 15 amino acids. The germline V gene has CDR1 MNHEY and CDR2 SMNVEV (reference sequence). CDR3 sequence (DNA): TGTGCCATCAGTGTAGGGGTTAGCGGGGCCTACGAGCAGTACTTC. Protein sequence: CAISVGVSGAYEQYF.

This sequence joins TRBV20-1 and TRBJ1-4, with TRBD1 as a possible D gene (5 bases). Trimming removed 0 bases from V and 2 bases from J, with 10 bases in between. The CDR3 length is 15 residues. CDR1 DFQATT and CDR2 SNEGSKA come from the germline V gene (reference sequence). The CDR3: CSARDLAGTNEKLFF. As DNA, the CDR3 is TGCAGTGCTAGAGATTTGGCAGGGACTAATGAAAAACTGTTTTTT.

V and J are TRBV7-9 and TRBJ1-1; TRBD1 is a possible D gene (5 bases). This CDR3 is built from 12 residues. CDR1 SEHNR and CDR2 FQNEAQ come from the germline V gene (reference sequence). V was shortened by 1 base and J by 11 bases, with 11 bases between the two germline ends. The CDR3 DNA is TGTGCCAGCAGCTTAGGTGGGGGGGTCGCTTTCTTT. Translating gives CASSLGGGVAFF. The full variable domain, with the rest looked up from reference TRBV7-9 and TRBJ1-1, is DTGVSQNPRHKITKRGQNVTFRCDPISEHNRLYWYRQTLGQGPEFLTYFQNEAQLEKSRLLSDRFSAERPKGSFSTLEIQRTEQGDSAMYLCASSLGGGVAFFGQGTRLTVV.

The CDR3 spells CATSRVGQGYAFF. The CDR3 bases are TGTGCCACCAGCAGAGTCGGCCAGGGTTACGCTTTCTTT. This chain connects TRBV15 to TRBJ1-1, with D perhaps TRBD1 (5 bases). Deletions cut 1 base from V and 11 bases from J, with 14 bases between. Germline-derived CDR1 and CDR2 are LNHNV and YYDKDF (reference sequence). CDR3 length equals 13 residues.

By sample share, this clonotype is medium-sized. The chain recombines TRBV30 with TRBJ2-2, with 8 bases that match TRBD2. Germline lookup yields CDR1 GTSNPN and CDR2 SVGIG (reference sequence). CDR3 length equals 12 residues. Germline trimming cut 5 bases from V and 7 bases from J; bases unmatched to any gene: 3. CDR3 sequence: CAWRAGVGELFF. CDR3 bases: TGTGCCTGGCGAGCGGGAGTCGGGGAGCTGTTTTTT.

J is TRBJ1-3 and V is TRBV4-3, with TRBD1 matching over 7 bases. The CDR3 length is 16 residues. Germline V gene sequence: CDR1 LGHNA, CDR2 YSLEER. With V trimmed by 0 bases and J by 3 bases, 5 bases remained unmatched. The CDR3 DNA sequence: TGCGCCAGCAGCCAAGATAGGGGGCTCGGTGGAAACACCATATATTTT. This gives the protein CASSQDRGLGGNTIYF.

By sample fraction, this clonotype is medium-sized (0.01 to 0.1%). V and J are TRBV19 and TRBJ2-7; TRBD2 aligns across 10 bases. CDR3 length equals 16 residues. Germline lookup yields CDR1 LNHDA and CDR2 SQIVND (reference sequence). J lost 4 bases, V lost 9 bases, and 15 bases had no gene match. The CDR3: CASSIWASGSRYEQYF. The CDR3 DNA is TGTGCCAGCTCCATCTGGGCTAGCGGGAGCCGGTACGAGCAGTACTTC.

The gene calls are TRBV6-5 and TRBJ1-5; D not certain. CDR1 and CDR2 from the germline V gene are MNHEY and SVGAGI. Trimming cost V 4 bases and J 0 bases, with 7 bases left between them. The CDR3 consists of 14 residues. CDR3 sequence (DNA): TGTGCCAGCAGTTTAGAGCATAGCAATCAGCCCCAGCATTTT. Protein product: CASSLEHSNQPQHF.

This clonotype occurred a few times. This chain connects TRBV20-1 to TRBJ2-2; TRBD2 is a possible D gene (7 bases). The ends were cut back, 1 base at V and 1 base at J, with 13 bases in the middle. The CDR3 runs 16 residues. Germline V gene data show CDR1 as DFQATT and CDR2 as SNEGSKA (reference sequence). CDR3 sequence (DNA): TGCAGTGCTAGAGTTGCGGGGGCGCAGAACACCGGGGAGCTGTTTTTT. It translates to CSARVAGAQNTGELFF.

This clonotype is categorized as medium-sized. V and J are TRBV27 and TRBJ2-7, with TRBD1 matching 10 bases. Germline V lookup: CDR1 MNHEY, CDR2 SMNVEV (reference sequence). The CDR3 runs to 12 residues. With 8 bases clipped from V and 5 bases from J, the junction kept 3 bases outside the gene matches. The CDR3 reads CASGDRGHEQYF. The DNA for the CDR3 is TGTGCCAGCGGGGACAGGGGCCACGAGCAGTACTTC.

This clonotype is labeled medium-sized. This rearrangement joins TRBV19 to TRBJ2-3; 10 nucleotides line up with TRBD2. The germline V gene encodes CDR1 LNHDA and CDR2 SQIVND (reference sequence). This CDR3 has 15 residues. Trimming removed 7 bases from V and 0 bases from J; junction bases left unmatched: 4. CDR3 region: CASNELAGSTDTQYF. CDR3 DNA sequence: TGTGCCAGTAACGAACTAGCGGGGAGCACAGATACGCAGTATTTT.

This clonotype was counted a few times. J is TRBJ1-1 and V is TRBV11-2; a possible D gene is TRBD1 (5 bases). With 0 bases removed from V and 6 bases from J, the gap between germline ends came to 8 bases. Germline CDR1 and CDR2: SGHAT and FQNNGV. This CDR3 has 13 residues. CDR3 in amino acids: CASSLDRDAEAFF. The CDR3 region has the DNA TGTGCCAGCAGCTTAGACAGGGACGCTGAAGCTTTCTTT.

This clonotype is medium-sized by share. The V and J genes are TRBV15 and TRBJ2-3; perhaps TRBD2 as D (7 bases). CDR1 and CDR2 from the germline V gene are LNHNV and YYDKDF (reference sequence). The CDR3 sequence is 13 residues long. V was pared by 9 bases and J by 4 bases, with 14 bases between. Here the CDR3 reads CATALGGADTQYF. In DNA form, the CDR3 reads TGTGCCACAGCATTAGGGGGGGCAGATACGCAGTATTTT.

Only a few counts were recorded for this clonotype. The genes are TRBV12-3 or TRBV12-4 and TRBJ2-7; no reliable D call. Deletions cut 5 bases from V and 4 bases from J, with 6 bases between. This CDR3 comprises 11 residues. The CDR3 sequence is CASSAQYEQYF. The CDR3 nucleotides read TGTGCCAGCAGTGCCCAGTACGAGCAGTACTTC.